This TCR beta chain was recorded in a study of blood T cell repertoires in COVID-19. Across the study: The analysed material was cDNA or gDNA that came from T cells, B-cell-depleted T cells, or PBMCs.

Original methodology: Reference gene primer amplification gave estimated nucleated cell counts. The assay was immunoSEQ multiplex PCR, and TCRdb's table has in-frame clones only and misses some. That table is the source of V, J and clone size, and D and trimming were worked out from the DNA. The table shows almost 300,000 clones, with 85% to 90% occurring only once. Worth noting for this clone: Other DNA sequences in this specimen translate into the identical CDR3.

From germline, CDR1 is WNHNN and CDR2 SYGVQD (reference sequence). The ends were cut back, 9 bases at V and 5 bases at J, with 10 bases in the middle. The CDR3 consists of 11 residues. Patients of the Seattle cohort, enrolled during active infection, were followed longitudinally. The sequence was collected from a woman in her thirties with COVID-19, enrolled during active disease. This sequence joins TRBV10-1 and TRBJ1-1; D gene unclear. Sequencing was carried out using peripheral blood. CDR3 protein: CASSAGTEAFF. For the CDR3, the DNA is TGCGCCAGTAGCGCGGGGACTGAAGCTTTCTTT.